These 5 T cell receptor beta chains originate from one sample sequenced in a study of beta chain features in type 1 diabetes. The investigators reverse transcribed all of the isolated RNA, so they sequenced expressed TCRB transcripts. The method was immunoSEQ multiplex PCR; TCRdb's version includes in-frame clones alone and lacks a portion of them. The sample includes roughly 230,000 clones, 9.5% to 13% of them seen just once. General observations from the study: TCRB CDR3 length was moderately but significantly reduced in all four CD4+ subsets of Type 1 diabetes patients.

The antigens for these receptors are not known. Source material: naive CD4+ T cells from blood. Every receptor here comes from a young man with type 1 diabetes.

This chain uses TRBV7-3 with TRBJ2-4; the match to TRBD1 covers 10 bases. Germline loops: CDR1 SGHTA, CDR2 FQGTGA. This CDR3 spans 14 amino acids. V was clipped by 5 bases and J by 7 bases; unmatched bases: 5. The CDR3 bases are TGTGCCAGCAGCGCCGGACAGGGGGTCAACATTCAGTACTTC. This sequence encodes CASSAGQGVNIQYF.

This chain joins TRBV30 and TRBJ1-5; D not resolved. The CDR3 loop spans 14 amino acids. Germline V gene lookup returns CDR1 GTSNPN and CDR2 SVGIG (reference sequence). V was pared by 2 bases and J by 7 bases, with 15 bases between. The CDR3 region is CAWSTRGSIQPQHF. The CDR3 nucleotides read TGTGCCTGGAGTACTCGGGGTTCCATACAGCCCCAGCATTTT.

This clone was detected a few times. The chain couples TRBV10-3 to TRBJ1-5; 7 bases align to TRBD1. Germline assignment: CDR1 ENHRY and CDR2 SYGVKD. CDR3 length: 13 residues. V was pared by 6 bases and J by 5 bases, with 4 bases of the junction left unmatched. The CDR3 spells CAISPDRDQPQHF. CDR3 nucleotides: TGTGCCATCAGCCCCGACAGGGATCAGCCCCAGCATTTT.

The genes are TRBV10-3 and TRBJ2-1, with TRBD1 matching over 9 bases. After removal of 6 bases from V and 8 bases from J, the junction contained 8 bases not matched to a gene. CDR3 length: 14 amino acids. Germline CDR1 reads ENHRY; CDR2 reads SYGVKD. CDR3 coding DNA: TGTGCCATCAGGCCGGGACAGGGAGTACATGAGCAGTTCTTC. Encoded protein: CAIRPGQGVHEQFF.

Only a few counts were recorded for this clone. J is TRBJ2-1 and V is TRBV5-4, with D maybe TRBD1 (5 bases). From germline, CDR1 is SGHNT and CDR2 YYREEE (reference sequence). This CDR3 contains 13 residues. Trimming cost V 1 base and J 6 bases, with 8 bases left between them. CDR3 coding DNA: TGTGCCAGCAGCTTGAACAGGATCAATGAGCAGTTCTTC. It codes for CASSLNRINEQFF.